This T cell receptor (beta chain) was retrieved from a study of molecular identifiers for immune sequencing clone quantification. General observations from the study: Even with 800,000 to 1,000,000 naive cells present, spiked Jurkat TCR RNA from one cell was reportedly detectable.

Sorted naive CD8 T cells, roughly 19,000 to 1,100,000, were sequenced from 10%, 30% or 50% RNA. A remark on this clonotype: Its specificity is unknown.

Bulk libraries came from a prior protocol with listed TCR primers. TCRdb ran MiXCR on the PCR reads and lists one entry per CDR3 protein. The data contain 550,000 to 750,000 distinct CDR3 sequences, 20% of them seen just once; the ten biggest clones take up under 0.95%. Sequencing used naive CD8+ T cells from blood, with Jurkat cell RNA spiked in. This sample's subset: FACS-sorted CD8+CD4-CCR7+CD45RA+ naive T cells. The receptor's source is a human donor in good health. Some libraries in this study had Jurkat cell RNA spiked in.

The CDR3 region has the DNA TGCAGCGTTGAAGAGGAAGGGGTCGCCTACAATGAGCAGTTCTTC. Its protein product is CSVEEEGVAYNEQFF. The chain recombines TRBV29-1 with TRBJ2-1, with D perhaps TRBD1 (5 bases). Germline CDR1 reads SQVTM; CDR2 reads ANQGSEA. V was trimmed by 0 bases and J by 2 bases, leaving 11 bases between them. The CDR3 sequence is 15 residues long.